Included here is one T cell receptor (beta chain) sequence, with context. Looked up from germline, CDR1 is LNHDA and CDR2 is SQIVND (reference sequence). This CDR3 has 15 amino acids. Trimming removed 5 bases from V and 3 bases from J; junction bases left unmatched: 5. This record comes from a study of cytomegalovirus exposure and HLA in healthy donors. PCR amplification relied on 60 Vbeta primers (plus 13 Jbeta primers). The authors' processing: Among the unique TCR beta chains that a later analysis counted, 70 million to 85 million in all, 10 million to 13 million were shared. Produced via immunoSEQ multiplex PCR; TCRdb's table is partial and in-frame only. V and J calls and clone size are copied from that table; D and trimming were computed from the DNA. The sample yields over 95,000 clones, 65% to 85% seen once.

The source material was PBMCs. V gene TRBV19 combines with J gene TRBJ2-1; TRBD1 agrees at 9 bases. This sequence was found in a woman aged 18-30 years in good health and CMV-seronegative. CDR3 residues: CASSYRDRVYNEQFF. CDR3 DNA: TGTGCCAGTAGTTACCGGGACAGGGTCTACAATGAGCAGTTCTTC.